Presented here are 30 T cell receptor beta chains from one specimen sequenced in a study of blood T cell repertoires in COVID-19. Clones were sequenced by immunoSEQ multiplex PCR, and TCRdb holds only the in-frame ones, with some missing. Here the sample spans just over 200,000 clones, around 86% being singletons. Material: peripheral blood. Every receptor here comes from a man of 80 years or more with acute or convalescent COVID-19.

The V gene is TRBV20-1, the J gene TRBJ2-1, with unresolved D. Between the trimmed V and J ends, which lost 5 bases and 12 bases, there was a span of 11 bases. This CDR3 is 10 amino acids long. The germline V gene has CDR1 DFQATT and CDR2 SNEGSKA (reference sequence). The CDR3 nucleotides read TGCAGTGCTCGTCTCGGCGGGCAGTTCTTC. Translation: CSARLGGQFF.

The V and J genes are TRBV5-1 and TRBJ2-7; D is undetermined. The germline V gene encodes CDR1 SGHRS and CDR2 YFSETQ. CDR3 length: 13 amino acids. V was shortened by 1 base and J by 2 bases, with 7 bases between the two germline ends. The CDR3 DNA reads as TGCGCCAGCAGCTTGTATCGAGCCTACGAGCAGTACTTC. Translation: CASSLYRAYEQYF.

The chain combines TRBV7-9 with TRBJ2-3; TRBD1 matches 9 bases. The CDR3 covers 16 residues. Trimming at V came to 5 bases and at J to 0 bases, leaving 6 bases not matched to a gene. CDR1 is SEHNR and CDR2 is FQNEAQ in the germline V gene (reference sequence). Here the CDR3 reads CASSKQGALSTDTQYF. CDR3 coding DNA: TGTGCCAGCAGCAAACAGGGGGCCTTAAGCACAGATACGCAGTATTTT.

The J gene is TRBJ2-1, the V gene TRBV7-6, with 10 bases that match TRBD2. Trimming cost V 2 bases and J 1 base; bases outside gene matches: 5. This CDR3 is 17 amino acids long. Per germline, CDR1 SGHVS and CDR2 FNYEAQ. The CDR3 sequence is CASSLLPSGSSYNEQFF. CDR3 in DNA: TGTGCCAGCAGCTTACTTCCTAGCGGGAGTTCCTACAATGAGCAGTTCTTC.

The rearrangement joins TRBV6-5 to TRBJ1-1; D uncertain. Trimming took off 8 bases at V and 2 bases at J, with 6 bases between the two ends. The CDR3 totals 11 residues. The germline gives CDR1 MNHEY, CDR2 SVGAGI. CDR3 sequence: CASLGNTEAFF. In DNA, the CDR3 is TGTGCCAGCCTAGGAAACACTGAAGCTTTCTTT.

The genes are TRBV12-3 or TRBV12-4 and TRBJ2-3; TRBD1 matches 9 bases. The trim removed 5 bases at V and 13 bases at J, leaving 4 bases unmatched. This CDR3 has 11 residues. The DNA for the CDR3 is TGTGCCAGCAGTAACCGGGACAGGGAGTATTTT. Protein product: CASSNRDREYF.

CDR3 DNA sequence: TGTGCCACCGACACAGGGCACGGGGAGCTGTTTTTT. Protein sequence: CATDTGHGELFF. This chain connects TRBV6-5 to TRBJ2-2; D possibly corresponds to TRBD1 (6 bases). In germline, CDR1 is MNHEY, CDR2 SVGAGI. V lost 10 bases and J 7 bases, leaving 13 bases between the germline ends. The CDR3 is 12 residues long.

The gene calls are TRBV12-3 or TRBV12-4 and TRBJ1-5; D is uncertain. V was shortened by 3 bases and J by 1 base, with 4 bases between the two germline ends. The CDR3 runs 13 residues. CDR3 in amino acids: CASSLLSNQPQHF. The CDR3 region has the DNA TGTGCCAGCAGTTTGTTAAGCAATCAGCCCCAGCATTTT.

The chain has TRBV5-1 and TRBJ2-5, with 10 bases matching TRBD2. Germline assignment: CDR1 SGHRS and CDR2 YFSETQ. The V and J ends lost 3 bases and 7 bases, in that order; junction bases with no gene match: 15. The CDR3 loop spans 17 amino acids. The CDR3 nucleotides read TGCGCCAGCAGCTCCACAACTAGCGGGACGCTTCGGGGGACCCAGTACTTC. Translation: CASSSTTSGTLRGTQYF.

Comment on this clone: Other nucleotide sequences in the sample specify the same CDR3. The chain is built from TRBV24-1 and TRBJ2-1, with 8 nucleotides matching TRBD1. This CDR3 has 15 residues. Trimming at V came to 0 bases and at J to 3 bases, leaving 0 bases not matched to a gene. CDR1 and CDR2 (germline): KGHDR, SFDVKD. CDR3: CATSDLGQGYNEQFF. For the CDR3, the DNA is TGTGCCACCAGTGATTTGGGACAGGGCTACAATGAGCAGTTCTTC.

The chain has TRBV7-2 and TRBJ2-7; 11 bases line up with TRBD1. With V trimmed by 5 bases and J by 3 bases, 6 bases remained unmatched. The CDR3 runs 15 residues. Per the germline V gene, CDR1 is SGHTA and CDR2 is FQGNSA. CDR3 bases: TGTGCCAGCAGCATCACGGGACAGGGGGTCTACGAGCAGTACTTC. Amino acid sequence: CASSITGQGVYEQYF.

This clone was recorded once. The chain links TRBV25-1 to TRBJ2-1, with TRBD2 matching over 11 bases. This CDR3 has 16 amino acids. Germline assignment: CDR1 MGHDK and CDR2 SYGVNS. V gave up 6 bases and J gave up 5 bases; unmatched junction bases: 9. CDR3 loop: CASSPQGSGRDNEQFF. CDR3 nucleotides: TGTGCCAGCAGCCCCCAGGGTAGCGGGAGGGACAATGAGCAGTTCTTC.

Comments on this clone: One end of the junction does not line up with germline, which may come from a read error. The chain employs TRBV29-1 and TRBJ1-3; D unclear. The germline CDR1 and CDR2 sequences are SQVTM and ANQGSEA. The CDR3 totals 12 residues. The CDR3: CSVKDGGNTIYF. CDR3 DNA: TGCAGCGTTAAAGACGGTGGAAACACCATATATTTT.

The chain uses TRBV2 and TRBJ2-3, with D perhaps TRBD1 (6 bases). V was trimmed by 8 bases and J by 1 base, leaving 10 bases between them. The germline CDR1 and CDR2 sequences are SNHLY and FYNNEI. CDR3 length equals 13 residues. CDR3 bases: TGTGCCAGCGCCGGACAGCGCACAGATACGCAGTATTTT. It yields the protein CASAGQRTDTQYF.

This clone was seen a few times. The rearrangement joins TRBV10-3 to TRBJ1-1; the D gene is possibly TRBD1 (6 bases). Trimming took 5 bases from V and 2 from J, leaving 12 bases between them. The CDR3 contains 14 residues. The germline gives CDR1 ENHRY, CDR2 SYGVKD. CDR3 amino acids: CAISFDRSNTEAFF. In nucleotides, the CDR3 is TGTGCCATCAGTTTCGACAGGAGCAACACTGAAGCTTTCTTT.

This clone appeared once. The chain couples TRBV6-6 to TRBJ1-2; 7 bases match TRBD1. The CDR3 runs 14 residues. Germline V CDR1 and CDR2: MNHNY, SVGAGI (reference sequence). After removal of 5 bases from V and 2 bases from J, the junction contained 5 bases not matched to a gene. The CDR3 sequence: CASSQGQPNYGYTF. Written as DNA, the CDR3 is TGTGCCAGCAGTCAGGGACAGCCCAACTATGGCTACACCTTC.

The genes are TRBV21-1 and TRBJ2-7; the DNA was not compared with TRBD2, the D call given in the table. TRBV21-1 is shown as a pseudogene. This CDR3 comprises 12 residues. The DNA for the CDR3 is TGTGCCAGCAGCAAACCCCCGCGGGAGCAGTACGTC. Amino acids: CASSKPPREQYV.

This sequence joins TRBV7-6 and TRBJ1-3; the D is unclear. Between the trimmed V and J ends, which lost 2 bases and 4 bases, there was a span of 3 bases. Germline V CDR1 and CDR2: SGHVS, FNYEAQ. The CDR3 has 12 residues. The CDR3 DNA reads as TGTGCCAGCAGCTTACCAGGAAACACCATATATTTT. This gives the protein CASSLPGNTIYF.

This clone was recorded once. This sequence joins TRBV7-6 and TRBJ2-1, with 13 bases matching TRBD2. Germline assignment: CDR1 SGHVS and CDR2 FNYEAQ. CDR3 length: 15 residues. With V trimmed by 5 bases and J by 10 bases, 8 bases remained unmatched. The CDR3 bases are TGTGCCAGCAGCGCCACTAGCGGGAGGGTCAGGGAGCAGTTCTTC. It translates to CASSATSGRVREQFF. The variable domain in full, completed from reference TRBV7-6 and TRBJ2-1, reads GAGVSQSPRYKVTKRGQDVALRCDPISGHVSLYWYRQALGQGPEFLTYFNYEAQQDKSGLPNDRFSAERPEGSISTLTIQRTEQRDSAMYRCASSATSGRVREQFFGPGTRLTVL.

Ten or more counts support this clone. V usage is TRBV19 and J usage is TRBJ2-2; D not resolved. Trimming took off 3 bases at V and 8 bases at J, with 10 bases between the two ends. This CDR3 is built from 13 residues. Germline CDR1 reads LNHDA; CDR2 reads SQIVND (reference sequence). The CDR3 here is CASSIGLSGELFF. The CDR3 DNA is TGTGCCAGTAGTATTGGGCTGTCGGGGGAGCTGTTTTTT.

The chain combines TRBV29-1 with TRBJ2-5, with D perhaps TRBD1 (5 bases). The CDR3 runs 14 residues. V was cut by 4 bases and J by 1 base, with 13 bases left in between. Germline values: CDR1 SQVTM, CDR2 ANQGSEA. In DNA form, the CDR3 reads TGCAGCGTTGCGCAGGGTCCCCCCCAAGAGACCCAGTACTTC. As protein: CSVAQGPPQETQYF.

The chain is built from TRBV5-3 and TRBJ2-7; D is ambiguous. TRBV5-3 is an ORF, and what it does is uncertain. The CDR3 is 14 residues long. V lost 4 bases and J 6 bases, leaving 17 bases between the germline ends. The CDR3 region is CARSHPAIVLEQYV. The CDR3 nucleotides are TGTGCCAGAAGCCATCCTGCTATAGTCCTCGAGCAGTACGTC.

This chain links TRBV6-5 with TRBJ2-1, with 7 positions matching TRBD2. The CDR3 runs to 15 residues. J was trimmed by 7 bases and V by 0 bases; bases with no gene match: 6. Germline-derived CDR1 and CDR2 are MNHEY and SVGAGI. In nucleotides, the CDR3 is TGTGCCAGCAGTTACTCCGCGCGGGAGTGGAATGAGCAGTTCTTC. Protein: CASSYSAREWNEQFF.

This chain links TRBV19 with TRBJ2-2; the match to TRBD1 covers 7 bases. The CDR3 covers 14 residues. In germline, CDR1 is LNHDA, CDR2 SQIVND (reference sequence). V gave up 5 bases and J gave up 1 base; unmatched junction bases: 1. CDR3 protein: CASSRDRNTGELFF. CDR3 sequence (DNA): TGTGCCAGTAGTCGGGACAGGAACACCGGGGAGCTGTTTTTT.

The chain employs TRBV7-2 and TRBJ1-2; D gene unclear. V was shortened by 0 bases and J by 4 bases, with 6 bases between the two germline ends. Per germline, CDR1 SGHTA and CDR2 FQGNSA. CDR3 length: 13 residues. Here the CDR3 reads CASSLARVYGYTF. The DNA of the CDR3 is TGTGCCAGCAGCTTAGCGCGCGTCTATGGCTACACCTTC. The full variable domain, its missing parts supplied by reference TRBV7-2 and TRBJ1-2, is GAGVSQSPSNKVTEKGKDVELRCDPISGHTALYWYRQSLGQGLEFLIYFQGNSAPDKSGLPSDRFSAERTGGSVSTLTIQRTQQEDSAVYLCASSLARVYGYTFGSGTRLTVV.

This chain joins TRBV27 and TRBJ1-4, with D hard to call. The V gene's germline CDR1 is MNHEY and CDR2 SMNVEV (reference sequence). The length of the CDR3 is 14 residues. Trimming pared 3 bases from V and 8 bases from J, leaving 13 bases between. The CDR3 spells CASSFKPRQEKLFF. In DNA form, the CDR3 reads TGTGCCAGCAGTTTCAAGCCGCGCCAAGAAAAACTGTTTTTT.

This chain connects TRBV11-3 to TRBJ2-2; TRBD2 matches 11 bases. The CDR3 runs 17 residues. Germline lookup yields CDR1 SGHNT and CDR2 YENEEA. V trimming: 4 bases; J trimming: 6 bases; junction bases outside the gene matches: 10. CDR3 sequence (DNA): TGTGCCAGCAGCTCCGGGACTAGCGGCCCATGGCCCGGGGAGCTGTTTTTT. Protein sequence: CASSSGTSGPWPGELFF.

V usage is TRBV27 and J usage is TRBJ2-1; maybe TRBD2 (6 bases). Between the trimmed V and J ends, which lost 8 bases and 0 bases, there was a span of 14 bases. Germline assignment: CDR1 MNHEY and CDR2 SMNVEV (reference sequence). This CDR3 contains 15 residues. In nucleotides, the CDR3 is TGTGCCAGCCGGCCGGCGGGACCCTCCTACAATGAGCAGTTCTTC. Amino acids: CASRPAGPSYNEQFF.

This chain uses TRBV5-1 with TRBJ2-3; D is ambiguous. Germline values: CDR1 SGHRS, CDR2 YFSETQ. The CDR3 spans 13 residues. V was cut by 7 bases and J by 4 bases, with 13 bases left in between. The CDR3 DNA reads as TGCGCCAGCGCTACCGGGTCCCCAGATACGCAGTATTTT. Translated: CASATGSPDTQYF.

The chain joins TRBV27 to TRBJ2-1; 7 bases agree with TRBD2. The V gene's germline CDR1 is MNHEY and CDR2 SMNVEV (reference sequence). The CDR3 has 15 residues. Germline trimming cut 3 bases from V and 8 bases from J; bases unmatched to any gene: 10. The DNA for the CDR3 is TGTGCCAGCAGTTTCCCCGATACTAGCGTCTATGAGCAGTTCTTC. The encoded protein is CASSFPDTSVYEQFF.